A selection of T cell receptor beta chains follows, all from one sample in a study of blood T cell repertoires in COVID-19. Assay used: immunoSEQ multiplex PCR; TCRdb lists only in-frame clones, some missing. The sample holds roughly 150,000 clones; around 85% are singletons and the top ten take around 5%. The sequenced material came from peripheral blood. These receptors were collected from a human donor in a cohort sampled during active COVID-19. Each CDR3 is given with its conserved first and last residue. The order of the fields is J gene, V gene, D gene, clone size, CDR3 protein, CDR3 DNA. The D gene is left open where the match is weak. Not all rows give a size; the values are once, few, many and, for expanded clones, a class.

J gene: TRBJ2-7
V gene: TRBV6-5
D gene: -
clone size: -
CDR3 protein: CASRQGYEQYF
CDR3 DNA: TGTGCCAGCAGGCAGGGTTACGAGCAGTACTTC

J gene: TRBJ2-1
V gene: TRBV5-6
D gene: TRBD2
clone size: -
CDR3 protein: CASSFIAGGYYNEQFF
CDR3 DNA: TGTGCCAGCAGCTTTATAGCGGGAGGGTACTACAATGAGCAGTTCTTC

J gene: TRBJ2-7
V gene: TRBV13
D gene: -
clone size: once
CDR3 protein: CASGQRGRASYEQYF
CDR3 DNA: TGTGCCAGCGGCCAAAGAGGGAGAGCTTCCTACGAGCAGTACTTC

J gene: TRBJ2-7
V gene: TRBV9
D gene: TRBD1
clone size: -
CDR3 protein: CASSVGGTGVYEQYF
CDR3 DNA: TGTGCCAGCAGCGTAGGAGGGACAGGGGTCTACGAGCAGTACTTC

J gene: TRBJ2-7
V gene: TRBV5-1
D gene: -
clone size: -
CDR3 protein: CASSPGHIRSYEQYF
CDR3 DNA: TGCGCCAGCAGCCCCGGACATATACGATCCTACGAGCAGTACTTC

J gene: TRBJ1-2
V gene: TRBV9
D gene: TRBD1
clone size: -
CDR3 protein: CASSHPQGKTYGYTF
CDR3 DNA: TGTGCCAGCAGCCACCCACAGGGGAAGACATATGGCTACACCTTC

J gene: TRBJ2-5
V gene: TRBV29-1
D gene: -
clone size: -
CDR3 protein: CSVTQETQYF
CDR3 DNA: TGCAGCGTTACACAAGAGACCCAGTACTTC

J gene: TRBJ1-2
V gene: TRBV5-6
D gene: -
clone size: -
CDR3 protein: CASSLTGLEGYTF
CDR3 DNA: TGTGCCAGCAGCCTAACAGGGTTGGAGGGCTACACCTTC

J gene: TRBJ2-1
V gene: TRBV6-1
D gene: TRBD2
clone size: -
CDR3 protein: CASSEDGSGRRSYNEQFF
CDR3 DNA: TGTGCCAGCAGTGAAGATGGTAGCGGGAGAAGGTCCTACAATGAGCAGTTCTTC

J gene: TRBJ2-1
V gene: TRBV7-2
D gene: TRBD2
clone size: -
CDR3 protein: CASSLSGLAGEGSYNEQFF
CDR3 DNA: TGTGCCAGCAGCTTATCCGGACTAGCGGGAGAGGGTTCCTACAATGAGCAGTTCTTC

J gene: TRBJ1-5
V gene: TRBV7-8
D gene: -
clone size: -
CDR3 protein: CASSSGGAQHF
CDR3 DNA: TGTGCCAGCAGCTCCGGGGGGGCCCAGCATTTT

J gene: TRBJ2-7
V gene: TRBV30
D gene: -
clone size: -
CDR3 protein: CAWSVLRGKAEQYF
CDR3 DNA: TGTGCCTGGAGTGTACTGCGGGGCAAAGCCGAGCAGTACTTC

J gene: TRBJ1-1
V gene: TRBV5-1
D gene: -
clone size: -
CDR3 protein: CASSLQKNTEAFF
CDR3 DNA: TGCGCCAGCAGCTTGCAGAAGAACACTGAAGCTTTCTTT

J gene: TRBJ2-1
V gene: TRBV6-6
D gene: -
clone size: -
CDR3 protein: CASGSGSYNEQFF
CDR3 DNA: TGTGCCAGCGGGTCGGGCTCCTACAATGAGCAGTTCTTC

J gene: TRBJ1-2
V gene: TRBV6-5
D gene: -
clone size: -
CDR3 protein: CASSPRTGIFYGYTF
CDR3 DNA: TGTGCCAGCAGTCCCCGAACAGGAATATTCTATGGCTACACCTTC

J gene: TRBJ2-1
V gene: TRBV2
D gene: -
clone size: -
CDR3 protein: CASSKAGDLQQFF
CDR3 DNA: TGTGCCAGCTCTAAGGCGGGTGACTTGCAACAGTTCTTC

J gene: TRBJ2-1
V gene: TRBV14
D gene: -
clone size: once
CDR3 protein: CASSHGPGLTYNEQFF
CDR3 DNA: TGTGCCAGCAGCCATGGGCCGGGACTTACCTACAATGAGCAGTTCTTC

J gene: TRBJ1-6
V gene: TRBV30
D gene: TRBD1
clone size: -
CDR3 protein: CAWSAGQGAISPLHF
CDR3 DNA: TGTGCCTGGAGTGCCGGACAGGGGGCAATTTCACCCCTCCACTTT

J gene: TRBJ2-1
V gene: TRBV5-6
D gene: -
clone size: few
CDR3 protein: CASSFGMNVPSEQFF
CDR3 DNA: TGTGCCAGCAGCTTCGGGATGAACGTACCCAGTGAGCAGTTCTTC

J gene: TRBJ1-1
V gene: TRBV4-3
D gene: -
clone size: -
CDR3 protein: CASSQDIGLGGSTEAFF
CDR3 DNA: TGCGCCAGCAGCCAAGATATTGGCCTCGGGGGAAGCACTGAAGCTTTCTTT

J gene: TRBJ2-5
V gene: TRBV27
D gene: TRBD1
clone size: -
CDR3 protein: CASSLLGTGTETQYF
CDR3 DNA: TGTGCCAGCAGTTTATTAGGGACAGGGACAGAGACCCAGTACTTC

J gene: TRBJ2-1
V gene: TRBV7-2
D gene: TRBD2
clone size: -
CDR3 protein: CASSLVGWEGNEQFF
CDR3 DNA: TGTGCCAGCAGCTTAGTAGGGTGGGAGGGGAATGAGCAGTTCTTC

J gene: TRBJ1-5
V gene: TRBV6-1
D gene: -
clone size: -
CDR3 protein: CASSDRGIGNQPQHF
CDR3 DNA: TGTGCCAGCAGTGATCGGGGAATCGGCAATCAGCCCCAGCATTTT

J gene: TRBJ2-7
V gene: TRBV28
D gene: -
clone size: once
CDR3 protein: CASSRLLEQYF
CDR3 DNA: TGTGCCAGCAGTCGCCTACTCGAGCAGTACTTC

J gene: TRBJ2-7
V gene: TRBV11-2
D gene: -
clone size: -
CDR3 protein: CASSLGRSLAYEQYF
CDR3 DNA: TGTGCCAGCAGCTTAGGCCGCTCGTTAGCCTACGAGCAGTACTTC

J gene: TRBJ2-6
V gene: TRBV27
D gene: -
clone size: -
CDR3 protein: CASSLAGANVLTF
CDR3 DNA: TGTGCCAGCAGTTTAGCGGGGGCCAACGTCCTGACTTTC

J gene: TRBJ1-5
V gene: TRBV10-3
D gene: -
clone size: -
CDR3 protein: CAISEIGQGQPQHF
CDR3 DNA: TGTGCCATCAGTGAGATAGGGCAGGGGCAGCCCCAGCATTTT

J gene: TRBJ2-1
V gene: TRBV10-3
D gene: -
clone size: -
CDR3 protein: CATRDNEQFF
CDR3 DNA: TGTGCCACCCGGGACAATGAGCAGTTCTTC

J gene: TRBJ2-3
V gene: TRBV4-1
D gene: -
clone size: -
CDR3 protein: CASSQEESRADTQYF
CDR3 DNA: TGCGCCAGCAGCCAAGAAGAGAGCCGGGCAGATACGCAGTATTTT

J gene: TRBJ1-1
V gene: TRBV29-1
D gene: -
clone size: -
CDR3 protein: CSVTGIENTEAFF
CDR3 DNA: TGCAGCGTCACAGGGATAGAGAACACTGAAGCTTTCTTT

J gene: TRBJ2-5
V gene: TRBV7-6
D gene: TRBD1
clone size: -
CDR3 protein: CASSGRDSLQETQYF
CDR3 DNA: TGTGCCAGCAGCGGCCGGGACAGCCTTCAAGAGACCCAGTACTTC

J gene: TRBJ2-7
V gene: TRBV28
D gene: -
clone size: -
CDR3 protein: CAVATRDSYEQYF
CDR3 DNA: TGTGCCGTTGCCACCCGGGACTCTTACGAGCAGTACTTC

J gene: TRBJ1-1
V gene: TRBV19
D gene: -
clone size: -
CDR3 protein: CASSAIRANTEAFF
CDR3 DNA: TGTGCCAGTAGCGCGATCAGGGCGAACACTGAAGCTTTCTTT

J gene: TRBJ2-1
V gene: TRBV9
D gene: -
clone size: few
CDR3 protein: CASSPRGDPRYNEQFF
CDR3 DNA: TGTGCCAGCAGCCCCAGAGGTGACCCCCGCTACAATGAGCAGTTCTTC

J gene: TRBJ1-1
V gene: TRBV29-1
D gene: -
clone size: -
CDR3 protein: CSVEDPVPGEAFF
CDR3 DNA: TGCAGCGTTGAAGATCCGGTTCCAGGTGAAGCTTTCTTT

J gene: TRBJ1-3
V gene: TRBV9
D gene: TRBD1
clone size: -
CDR3 protein: CASSVEGRGQGSSGNTIYF
CDR3 DNA: TGTGCCAGCAGCGTAGAAGGAAGGGGACAGGGGAGCTCTGGAAACACCATATATTTT

J gene: TRBJ1-5
V gene: TRBV28
D gene: -
clone size: -
CDR3 protein: CASRTTGSQPQHF
CDR3 DNA: TGTGCCAGCAGGACGACTGGGAGTCAGCCCCAGCATTTT

J gene: TRBJ2-1
V gene: TRBV6-2/TRBV6-3
D gene: TRBD2
clone size: -
CDR3 protein: CASSYRWGLAGNNEQFF
CDR3 DNA: TGTGCCAGCAGTTATCGATGGGGACTAGCGGGGAACAATGAGCAGTTCTTC

J gene: TRBJ2-7
V gene: TRBV6-5
D gene: TRBD1
clone size: -
CDR3 protein: CASTATGTGHYEQYF
CDR3 DNA: TGTGCCAGCACCGCAACCGGGACAGGGCACTACGAGCAGTACTTC

J gene: TRBJ2-2
V gene: TRBV9
D gene: TRBD1
clone size: -
CDR3 protein: CASSRGQGANTGELFF
CDR3 DNA: TGTGCCAGCAGCAGAGGACAGGGGGCGAACACCGGGGAGCTGTTTTTT

J gene: TRBJ2-1
V gene: TRBV28
D gene: TRBD2
clone size: -
CDR3 protein: CASRRAGVSYNEQFF
CDR3 DNA: TGTGCCAGCCGGCGGGCGGGGGTCTCCTACAATGAGCAGTTCTTC

J gene: TRBJ1-5
V gene: TRBV30
D gene: -
clone size: -
CDR3 protein: CAWSTTVPGAQHF
CDR3 DNA: TGTGCCTGGAGTACCACAGTGCCCGGGGCCCAGCATTTT

J gene: TRBJ2-5
V gene: TRBV20-1
D gene: TRBD2
clone size: -
CDR3 protein: CSASSGSLQETQYF
CDR3 DNA: TGCAGTGCTAGTAGCGGGAGTCTCCAAGAGACCCAGTACTTC

J gene: TRBJ1-1
V gene: TRBV28
D gene: TRBD1
clone size: -
CDR3 protein: CASSTSGGLVAFF
CDR3 DNA: TGTGCCAGCAGTACCTCAGGGGGATTGGTTGCTTTCTTT

J gene: TRBJ2-7
V gene: TRBV28
D gene: -
clone size: -
CDR3 protein: CASSSVRRSSYEQYF
CDR3 DNA: TGTGCCAGCAGTTCCGTCAGGAGGAGCTCCTACGAGCAGTACTTC

J gene: TRBJ2-1
V gene: TRBV18
D gene: -
clone size: once
CDR3 protein: CASSPLLTSYNEQFF
CDR3 DNA: TGTGCCAGCTCACCGCTCCTGACTTCCTACAATGAGCAGTTCTTC

J gene: TRBJ1-1
V gene: TRBV7-9
D gene: -
clone size: once
CDR3 protein: CASSLWQNTEAFF
CDR3 DNA: TGTGCCAGCAGCTTATGGCAGAACACTGAAGCTTTCTTT

J gene: TRBJ1-6
V gene: TRBV6-5
D gene: -
clone size: -
CDR3 protein: CASGALVTTSPLHF
CDR3 DNA: TGTGCCAGCGGAGCGTTAGTCACGACTTCACCCCTCCACTTT